This section outlines one T cell receptor (beta chain) sequence together with its context. Some clones are missing from TCRdb's copy, which holds only in-frame ones; the method was immunoSEQ multiplex PCR. The table shows 150,000 to 200,000 clones, with about 80% occurring only once. This sample stems from a study of blood T cell repertoires in COVID-19. The CDR3 spans 15 residues. V trimming: 4 bases; J trimming: 4 bases; junction bases outside the gene matches: 4. Looked up from germline, CDR1 is SGHKS and CDR2 is YYEKEE (reference sequence). This clonotype was sampled from a woman aged 55 to 70 with acute COVID-19. The sample consisted of PBMCs or T cells enriched from blood (not recorded which). The V gene is TRBV5-5, the J gene TRBJ2-1; 11 bases fit TRBD2. CDR3 amino acids: CASSGGLAEYNEQFF. CDR3 DNA sequence: TGTGCCAGCAGCGGGGGACTAGCGGAGTACAATGAGCAGTTCTTC.